This T cell receptor (beta chain) was retrieved from a study of CD8 T cells in Susac syndrome. This CDR3 spans 14 amino acids. Trimming took off 1 base at V and 0 bases at J, with 9 bases between the two ends. CDR1 is GTSNPN, CDR2 SVGIG, per germline (reference sequence). The authors reverse transcribed roughly 0.5 to 1 ug RNA with random hexamers. Amplification of TCR beta CDR3 by immunoSEQ multiplex PCR spanned 54 Vbeta and 13 Jbeta. MiXCR was run by TCRdb on the immunoSEQ multiplex PCR reads, yielding one entry per CDR3 protein. The data hold a few hundred thousand distinct CDR3 sequences, with 95% observed a single time. In blood CD8+ and CD4+ T cells, TCR beta underwent sequencing. The multiple sclerosis controls were treatment-naive patients with relapsing-remitting disease that was stable or active. CD8+ and CD4+ T cells were negatively isolated; TEMRA cells were FACS-enriched.

This chain uses TRBV30 with TRBJ1-1; D call uncertain. This TCR derives from a human donor with multiple sclerosis. Sequenced: CD4+ T cells from PBMCs. This CDR3 is CAWSGSRMNTEAFF. CDR3 nucleotides: TGTGCCTGGAGTGGAAGCAGAATGAACACTGAAGCTTTCTTT.